Reported below is one TCR beta chain. Authors' data handling: Reference gene primer amplification yielded estimated nucleated cell counts. TCRdb's table, derived via immunoSEQ multiplex PCR, lists solely in-frame clones and lacks some. V, J and clone size were drawn from that table, and D and trimming were deduced from the DNA. The sample yields about 330,000 clones, nearly 90% seen once. Trimming took 5 bases from V and 11 from J, leaving 12 bases between them. This CDR3 region has 11 residues. The germline V gene encodes CDR1 DFQATT and CDR2 SNEGSKA (reference sequence). This record belongs to a study of blood T cell repertoires in COVID-19. Study at large: Donors in the United States, Italy and Spain gave samples during acute or convalescent COVID-19.

Across 20 to 25 US areas, participants ranged in age from 18 to 89 years. The specimen sequenced was PBMCs or T cells enriched from blood (not recorded which). The clonotype was recovered from a woman aged 25 to 39 who had recovered from COVID-19. The rearrangement joins TRBV20-1 to TRBJ1-4; D might be TRBD1 (6 bases). CDR3 DNA: TGCAGTGCTCTGTCTCAGGGGAAACTGTTTTTT. Protein: CSALSQGKLFF.